Sequencing of this TCR beta chain was carried out in a study of cytomegalovirus exposure and HLA in healthy donors. Regarding the study as a whole: Some highly shared sequence variants likely arose as a pipeline artifact.

This clone was detected a few times. Its antigen is as yet unknown. Donors consisted of healthy bone marrow donors. At the time of sampling, donors were nominally healthy, though unrecorded immune exposures were likely. Both 60 Vbeta primers and 13 Jbeta primers went into the PCR. TCRdb's table, derived via immunoSEQ multiplex PCR, lists solely in-frame clones and lacks some. The sample consists of more than 85,000 clones, roughly 15% of them appearing once. The receptor comes from a female donor in good health and CMV-seronegative. The sequenced sample was PBMCs.

The CDR3 DNA reads TGTGCCAGCAGCTTGGGTTTGGGGCCTGAAGCTTTCTTT. Amino acids: CASSLGLGPEAFF. The chain is built from TRBV5-8 and TRBJ1-1; tentatively, D is TRBD1 (5 bases). Germline V gives CDR1 SGHTS, CDR2 YDEGEE. V was trimmed by 0 bases and J by 6 bases, leaving 9 bases between them. The CDR3 contains 13 residues. The whole variable domain, filled in from reference TRBV5-8 and TRBJ1-1, reads EAGVTQSPTHLIKTRGQQATLRCSPISGHTSVYWYQQALGLGLQFLLWYDEGEERNRGNFPPRFSGRQFPNYSSELNVNALELEDSALYLCASSLGLGPEAFFGQGTRLTVV.